This TCR beta chain was documented in a study of cytomegalovirus exposure and HLA in healthy donors. About this clone itself: The antigen remains unidentified.

Broader study findings: A later analysis showed TCR association rates differing by HLA locus, peaking at DRB1 and lowest at HLA-C. A later analysis associated about 18,000 TCR beta sequences with HLA alleles at a 0.05 false discovery rate. A later analysis linked a missense DCLRE1C variant to TCR beta V- and J-gene trimming.

The PCR ran on 60 Vbeta and 13 Jbeta primers. Some clones are missing from TCRdb's copy, which holds only in-frame ones; the method was immunoSEQ multiplex PCR. The profile shows roughly 74,000 clones, about 78% of them singletons. Sequenced sample: PBMCs. This TCR was sampled from a man aged 40-49 years in good health and CMV-seronegative.

The CDR3 reads CASSPGDRGRNTEAFF. The CDR3 coding sequence is TGTGCCAGCAGTCCGGGGGACAGGGGTAGGAACACTGAAGCTTTCTTT. The chain recombines TRBV6-6 with TRBJ1-1, with 10 bases that match TRBD1. Germline lookup yields CDR1 MNHNY and CDR2 SVGAGI (reference sequence). V dropped 5 bases and J dropped 1; count of bases not matched to a gene: 7. CDR3 length: 16 residues.